This TCR beta chain was recovered during a study of blood T cell repertoires in COVID-19 (dated by TCRdb to 2018 to 2021). Study-level background: The collaborator samples originated in the United States, Italy and Spain and spanned the acute and convalescent phases of COVID-19. The material from the prospective study consisted of cDNA or gDNA derived from T cells, B-cell-depleted T cells, or PBMCs. The dataset comprised deeply sampled blood TCRbeta repertoires from subjects exposed to, actively infected with, or recovered from COVID-19. The repertoires were made available in a free public database intended to serve as a resource for research on the immune response to SARS-CoV-2. Samples were obtained from the ongoing ImmuneRACE study (first 160 participants) and from about 1,300 subjects provided by 6 global collaborators. A de-identified subject ID, COVID-19 status, age in years and sex were almost always included in the sample metadata. Where available, HLA class I and class II types were taken from metadata supplied by the sample provider and were not determined by assay-based typing. The paper as a whole reports these results and caveats: The amount of clinical and demographic metadata varied by source and participant and was provided uncurated.

TCRbeta CDR3 regions were amplified from genomic DNA by means of the immunoSEQ Assay, a bias-controlled multiplex PCR. For the original study's pipeline: The number of nucleated cells in each sample was estimated from the amplification of reference gene primers within the assay. To quantify the absolute abundance of each unique TCRbeta CDR3 rearrangement, sequence reads were collapsed and filtered. For each sample, productive Simpson clonality was calculated by taking the square root of Simpson's diversity index across productive rearrangements. TCRdb carries this immuneACCESS record with in-frame sequences only. Its versions omit some clonotypes, under half of them owing to an unresolved V gene in the studies checked, with the rest unexplained. From that table come the V and J calls and clone size; the DNA was used to work out D and trimming. For this sample there are roughly 350,000 clones; around 86% appear just once. The ten largest clones capture just under 6.5% of the sample.

The cysteine opens and the phenylalanine closes a CDR3 of 17 amino acids. The retained sequence is limited to the CDR3, 51 bases, with the frame set at the first base. The germline V gene specifies KGHDR as CDR1 and SFDVKD as CDR2. Trimming costs V 3 bases and J 7 bases, and their ends lie 21 bases apart. In Seattle, one collaborating source enrolled patients while the infection was active and tracked those patients longitudinally over the course of disease. Collaborating institutions collected whole blood in K2EDTA tubes following their own protocols. For TCRbeta analysis, collaborator samples were shipped as frozen whole blood, as isolated PBMCs, or as DNA extracted from either sample type. Notes on this clone: No antigen is known for it. Per-base qualities were not stored, and no clone one base away is much larger.

This sequence uses TRBV24-1 and TRBJ1-3; TRBD1 might be the D gene, on 6 matching bases. This sequence originates from a woman between 45 and 65 years old with COVID-19, enrolled during active disease. The specimen sequenced was peripheral blood. CDR3 protein: CATSDPEAQGGMNTIYF. The nucleotide sequence is given as TGTGCCACCAGTGATCCTGAAGCCCAAGGGGGTATGAACACCATATATTTT.